Here is one T cell receptor (beta chain) with its context. Its specificity is not known. This entry is derived from a study of cytomegalovirus exposure and HLA in healthy donors. Background on the study: According to later analysis, the same platform produced the approximately 120 validation and approximately 630 first-cohort repertoires.

The CDR3 is made up of 17 amino acids. The ends lost 1 base at V and 1 base at J; junction bases unmatched: 6. Looked up from germline, CDR1 is SGHVS and CDR2 is FNYEAQ. General study results and limits: In the roughly 130 validation repertoires, a later analysis found that first-cohort TCR clusters tended to co-occur. Most TCR sequences proved rare, with some public TCRs found in many donors.

Sequencing used immunoSEQ multiplex PCR; TCRdb keeps in-frame clones, though not all of them. The profile shows around 150,000 clones, around 92% of them singletons. This TCR derives from a woman aged 18-29 years in good health and CMV-seropositive. The genes are TRBV7-6 and TRBJ2-1; 8 positions match TRBD1. The sequencing sample was made of PBMCs. CDR3 amino acids: CASSLGGTGVSYNEQFF. The CDR3, as DNA: TGTGCCAGCAGCTTAGGAGGGACAGGCGTTTCCTACAATGAGCAGTTCTTC.